This T cell receptor (beta chain) was observed in a study of glioma-infiltrating T cells after dendritic cell vaccination. Time point here: after dendritic cell vaccination, including at tumor progression/relapse. The data were produced by immunoSEQ multiplex PCR, yet TCRdb's version contains in-frame clones alone and is incomplete. The data show 85,000 or so clones, less than 85% seen once. The CDR3 extends over 15 amino acids. CDR1 and CDR2 from the germline V gene are MNHEY and SVGAGI. After removal of 7 bases from V and 8 bases from J, the junction contained 9 bases not matched to a gene. This clone was seen a few times.

The material sequenced was blood, taken after dendritic cell vaccination. This chain uses TRBV6-5 with TRBJ2-4; 12 bases line up with TRBD2. The sequence was obtained from a human donor with glioblastoma. In nucleotides, the CDR3 is TGTGCCAGCACTCCAGGACTAGCGGGATCTGACATTCAGTACTTC. Protein sequence: CASTPGLAGSDIQYF.